A selection of T cell receptor beta chains follows, all from one sample in a study of identical twins. One entry per CDR3 protein, called by TCRdb with MiXCR from the 5' RACE reads. The data contain a few hundred thousand distinct CDR3 sequences, 9% to 15% of them singletons. The sample also formed part of further work on yellow fever vaccine responses in identical twins.

Source material: CD8+ T cells sorted from blood. The receptors here all came from a young woman in good health. CDR3s include the opening cysteine and the closing phenylalanine or tryptophan. A D gene is named only where the DNA matches it firmly. Part of the rows lack a size; the others show once, few, many or a class for expanded clones.

v_call	clone_size	d_call	j_call	cdr3_aa	cdr3_nt
TRBV28	.	.	TRBJ2-3	CASPPLGETQATDTQYF	TGTGCCAGCCCCCCTCTAGGTGAGACTCAGGCCACAGATACGCAGTATTTT
TRBV6-2/TRBV6-3	.	.	TRBJ2-1	CASITGTGYNEQFF	TGTGCCAGCATAACCGGGACTGGGTACAATGAGCAGTTCTTC
TRBV27	.	.	TRBJ2-7	CASSDIKGFMHEQYF	TGTGCCAGCAGTGATATTAAGGGATTCATGCACGAGCAGTACTTC
TRBV4-1	few	.	TRBJ2-7	CASSPDQGPRAYEQYF	TGCGCCAGCAGCCCCGATCAGGGTCCGCGGGCCTACGAGCAGTACTTC
TRBV10-3	many	.	TRBJ1-5	CAISESGSGIDQPQHF	TGTGCCATCAGTGAGTCAGGTTCCGGGATCGATCAGCCCCAGCATTTT
TRBV15	few	.	TRBJ2-1	CATSVREVVGNEQFF	TGTGCCACCAGCGTCCGAGAGGTAGTCGGCAATGAGCAGTTCTTC
TRBV7-9	.	.	TRBJ2-1	CASSPKGGSMNEQFF	TGTGCCAGCAGCCCAAAGGGGGGTAGTATGAATGAGCAGTTCTTC
TRBV5-4	.	TRBD2	TRBJ2-1	CASSPPSGNSYNEQFF	TGTGCCAGCAGCCCCCCTAGCGGTAACTCCTACAATGAGCAGTTCTTC
TRBV4-1	few	.	TRBJ2-1	CASSQEERSNEQFF	TGCGCCAGCAGCCAAGAGGAGAGGAGCAATGAGCAGTTCTTC
TRBV7-9	few	TRBD2	TRBJ2-5	CASSAPGSGGWETQYF	TGTGCCAGCAGCGCGCCTGGGAGCGGGGGCTGGGAGACCCAGTACTTC
TRBV5-1	.	.	TRBJ1-2	CASSLKEAYYGYTF	TGCGCCAGCAGCTTGAAGGAGGCCTACTATGGCTACACCTTC
TRBV7-6	.	TRBD2	TRBJ2-1	CASSFGLAGDEQFF	TGTGCCAGCAGCTTCGGACTAGCGGGGGATGAGCAGTTCTTC
TRBV18	few	.	TRBJ1-1	CASSPPGATTEAFF	TGTGCCAGCTCACCACCTGGGGCTACAACTGAAGCTTTCTTT
TRBV28	.	TRBD2	TRBJ2-2	CASSLLGGGAGELFF	TGTGCCAGCAGTTTATTGGGCGGGGGAGCCGGGGAGCTGTTTTTT
TRBV4-1	few	.	TRBJ2-7	CASSQELGEPTYEQYF	TGCGCCAGCAGCCAAGAACTGGGGGAGCCCACCTACGAGCAGTACTTC
TRBV11-3	few	.	TRBJ2-1	CASRAEGFEQFF	TGTGCCAGCAGGGCGGAAGGCTTTGAGCAGTTCTTC
TRBV4-1	many	TRBD1	TRBJ1-5	CATGQGGQPQHF	TGCGCCACCGGACAGGGGGGTCAGCCCCAGCATTTT
TRBV20-1	few	TRBD2	TRBJ2-5	CSASGSGGAWETQYF	TGCAGTGCTAGCGGCAGCGGGGGGGCCTGGGAGACCCAGTACTTC
TRBV24-1	.	TRBD2	TRBJ2-1	CATSDGASGRFYNEQFF	TGTGCCACCAGTGATGGGGCTAGCGGGCGATTCTACAATGAGCAGTTCTTC
TRBV7-9	.	TRBD2	TRBJ2-1	CAEYGTSRNEQFF	TGTGCCGAGTACGGGACTAGTCGCAATGAGCAGTTCTTC
TRBV20-1	few	.	TRBJ2-3	CSATHGLSTDTQYF	TGCAGTGCCACTCATGGCCTCAGCACAGATACGCAGTATTTT
TRBV3-1	.	.	TRBJ2-2	CASSQGTGHPTGELFF	TGTGCCAGCAGCCAAGGTACGGGGCACCCCACCGGGGAGCTGTTTTTT
TRBV7-8	.	.	TRBJ2-6	CASSLAQGDYSGANVLTF	TGTGCCAGCAGCTTAGCCCAGGGAGACTACTCTGGGGCCAACGTCCTGACTTTC
TRBV6-2/TRBV6-3	.	TRBD2	TRBJ2-3	CASSYPSGSNPDTQYF	TGTGCCAGCAGTTACCCAAGCGGGAGTAATCCAGATACGCAGTATTTT